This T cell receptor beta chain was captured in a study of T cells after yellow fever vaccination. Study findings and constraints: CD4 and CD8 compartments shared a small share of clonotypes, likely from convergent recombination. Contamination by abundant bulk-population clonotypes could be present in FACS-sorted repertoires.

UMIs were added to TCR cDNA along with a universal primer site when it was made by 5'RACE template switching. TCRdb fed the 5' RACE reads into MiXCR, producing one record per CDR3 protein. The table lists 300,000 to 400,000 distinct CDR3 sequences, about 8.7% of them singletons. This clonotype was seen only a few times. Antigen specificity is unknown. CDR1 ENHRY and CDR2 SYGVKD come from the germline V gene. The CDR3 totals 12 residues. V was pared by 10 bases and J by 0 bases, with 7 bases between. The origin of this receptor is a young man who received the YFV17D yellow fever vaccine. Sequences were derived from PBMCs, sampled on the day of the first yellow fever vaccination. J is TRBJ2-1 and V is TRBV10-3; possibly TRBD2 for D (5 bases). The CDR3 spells CATGDSYNEQFF. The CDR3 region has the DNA TGTGCCACCGGGGACTCCTACAATGAGCAGTTCTTC.